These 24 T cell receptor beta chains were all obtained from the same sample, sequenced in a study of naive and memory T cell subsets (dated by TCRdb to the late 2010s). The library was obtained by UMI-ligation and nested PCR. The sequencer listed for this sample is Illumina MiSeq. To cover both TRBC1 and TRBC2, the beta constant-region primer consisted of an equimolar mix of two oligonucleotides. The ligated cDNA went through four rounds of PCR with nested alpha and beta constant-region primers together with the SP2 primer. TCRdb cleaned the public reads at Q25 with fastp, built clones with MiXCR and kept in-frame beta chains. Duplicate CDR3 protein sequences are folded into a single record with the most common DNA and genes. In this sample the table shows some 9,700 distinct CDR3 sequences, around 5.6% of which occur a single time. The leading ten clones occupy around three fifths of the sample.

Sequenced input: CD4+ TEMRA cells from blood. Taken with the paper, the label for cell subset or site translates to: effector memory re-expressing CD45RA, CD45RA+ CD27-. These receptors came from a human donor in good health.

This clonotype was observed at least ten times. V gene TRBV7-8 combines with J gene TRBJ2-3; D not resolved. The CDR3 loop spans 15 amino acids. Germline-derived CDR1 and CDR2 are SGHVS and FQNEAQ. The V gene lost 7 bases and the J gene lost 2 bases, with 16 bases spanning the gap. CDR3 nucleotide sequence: TGTGCCAGCACCCCCATGAGGTCCGACACAGATACGCAGTATTTT. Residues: CASTPMRSDTDTQYF.

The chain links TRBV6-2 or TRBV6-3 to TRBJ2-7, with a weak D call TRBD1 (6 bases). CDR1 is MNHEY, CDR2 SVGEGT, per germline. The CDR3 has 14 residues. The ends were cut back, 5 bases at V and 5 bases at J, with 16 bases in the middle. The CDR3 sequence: CASSPAYRVHEQYF. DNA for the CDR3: TGTGCCAGCAGTCCCGCCTACAGGGTCCACGAGCAGTACTTC.

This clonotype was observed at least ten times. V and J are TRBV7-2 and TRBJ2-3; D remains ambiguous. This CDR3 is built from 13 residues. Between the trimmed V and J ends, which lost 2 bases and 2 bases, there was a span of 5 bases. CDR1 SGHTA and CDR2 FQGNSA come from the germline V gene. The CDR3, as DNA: TGTGCCAGCAGCTTACAGAACACAGATACGCAGTATTTT. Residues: CASSLQNTDTQYF.

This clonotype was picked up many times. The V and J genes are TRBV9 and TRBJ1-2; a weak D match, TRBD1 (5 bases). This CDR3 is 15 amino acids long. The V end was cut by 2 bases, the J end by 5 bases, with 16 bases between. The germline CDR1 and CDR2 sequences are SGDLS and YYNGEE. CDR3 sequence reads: CASSVVSTGRYGYTF. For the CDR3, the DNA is TGTGCCAGCAGCGTGGTCAGCACAGGAAGGTATGGCTACACCTTC.

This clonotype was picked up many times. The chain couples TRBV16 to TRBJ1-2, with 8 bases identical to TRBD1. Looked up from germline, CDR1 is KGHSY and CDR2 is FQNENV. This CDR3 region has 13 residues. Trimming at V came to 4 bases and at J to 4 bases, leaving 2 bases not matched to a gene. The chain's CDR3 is CASSPGTGYGYTF. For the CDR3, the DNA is TGTGCCAGCAGCCCCGGGACAGGCTATGGCTACACCTTC.

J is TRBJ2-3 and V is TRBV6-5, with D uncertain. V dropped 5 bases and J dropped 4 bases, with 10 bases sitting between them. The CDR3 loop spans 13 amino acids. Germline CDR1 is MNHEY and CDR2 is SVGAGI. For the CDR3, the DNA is TGTGCCAGCAGTCGGACGTGGGCAGATACGCAGTATTTT. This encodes CASSRTWADTQYF.

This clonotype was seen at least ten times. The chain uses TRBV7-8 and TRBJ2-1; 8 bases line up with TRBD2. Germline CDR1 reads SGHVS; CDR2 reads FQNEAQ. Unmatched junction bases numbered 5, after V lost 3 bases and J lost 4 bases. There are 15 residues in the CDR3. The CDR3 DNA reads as TGTGCCAGCAGCTTTAGCGGGGCCCAATACAATGAGCAGTTCTTC. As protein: CASSFSGAQYNEQFF.

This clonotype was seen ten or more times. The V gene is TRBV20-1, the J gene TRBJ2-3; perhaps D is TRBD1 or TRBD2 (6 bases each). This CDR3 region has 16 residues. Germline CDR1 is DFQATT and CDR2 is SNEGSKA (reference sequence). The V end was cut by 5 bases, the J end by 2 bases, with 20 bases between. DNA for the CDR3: TGCAGTGCTGGAAAGGGGGGCCTACTCGACACAGATACGCAGTATTTT. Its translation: CSAGKGGLLDTDTQYF.

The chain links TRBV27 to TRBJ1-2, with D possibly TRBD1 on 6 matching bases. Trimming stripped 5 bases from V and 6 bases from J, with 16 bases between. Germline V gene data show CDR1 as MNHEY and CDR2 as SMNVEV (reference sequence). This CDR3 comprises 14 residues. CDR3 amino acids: CASSPHNREDGYTF. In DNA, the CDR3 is TGTGCCAGCAGTCCACATAACAGGGAAGATGGCTACACCTTC.

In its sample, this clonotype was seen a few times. CDR3 amino acids: CASSPDQPQHF. In DNA, the CDR3 is TGTGCCAGCAGCCCAGATCAGCCCCAGCATTTT. J is TRBJ1-5 and V is TRBV28; D is unresolved. Germline-derived CDR1 and CDR2 are MDHEN and SYDVKM. The CDR3 spans 11 residues. The V and J ends lost 6 bases and 5 bases respectively, with 5 bases between them.

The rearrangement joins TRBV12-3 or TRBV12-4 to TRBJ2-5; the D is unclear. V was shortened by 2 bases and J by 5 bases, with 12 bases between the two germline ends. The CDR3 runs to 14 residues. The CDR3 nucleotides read TGTGCCAGCAGTTTACATGTGGGGATGGAGACCCAGTACTTC. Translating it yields CASSLHVGMETQYF.

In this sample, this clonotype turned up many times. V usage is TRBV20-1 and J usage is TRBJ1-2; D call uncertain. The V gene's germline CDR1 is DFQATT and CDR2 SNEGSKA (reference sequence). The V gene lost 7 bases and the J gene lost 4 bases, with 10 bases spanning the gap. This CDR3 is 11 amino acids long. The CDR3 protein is CSVGVPYGYTF. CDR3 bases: TGCAGTGTCGGGGTTCCCTATGGCTACACCTTC.

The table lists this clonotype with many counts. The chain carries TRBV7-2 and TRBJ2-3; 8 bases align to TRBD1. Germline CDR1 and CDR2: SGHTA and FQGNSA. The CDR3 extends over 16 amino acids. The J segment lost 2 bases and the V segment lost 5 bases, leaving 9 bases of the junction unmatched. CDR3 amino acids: CASSLYRGINTDTQYF. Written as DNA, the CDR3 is TGTGCCAGCAGCCTCTACAGGGGGATTAACACAGATACGCAGTATTTT.

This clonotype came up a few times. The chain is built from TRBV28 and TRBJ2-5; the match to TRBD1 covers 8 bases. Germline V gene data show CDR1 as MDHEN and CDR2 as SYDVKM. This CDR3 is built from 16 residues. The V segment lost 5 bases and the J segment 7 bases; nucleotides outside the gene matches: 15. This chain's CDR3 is CASSPPGTGLEGTQYF. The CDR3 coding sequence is TGTGCCAGCAGTCCCCCCGGGACAGGCCTCGAGGGGACCCAGTACTTC.

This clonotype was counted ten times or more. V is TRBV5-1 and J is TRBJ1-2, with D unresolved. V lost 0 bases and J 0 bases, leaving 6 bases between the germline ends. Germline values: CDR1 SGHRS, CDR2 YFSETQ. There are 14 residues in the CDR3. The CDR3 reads CASSLEATNYGYTF. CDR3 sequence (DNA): TGCGCCAGCAGCTTGGAGGCGACTAACTATGGCTACACCTTC.

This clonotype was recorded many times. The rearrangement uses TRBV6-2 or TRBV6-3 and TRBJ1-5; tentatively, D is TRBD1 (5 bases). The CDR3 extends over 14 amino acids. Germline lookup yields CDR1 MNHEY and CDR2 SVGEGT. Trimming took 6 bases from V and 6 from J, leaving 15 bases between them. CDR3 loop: CASSLVGGGQPQHF. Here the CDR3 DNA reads TGTGCCAGCAGCCTCGTCGGGGGAGGTCAGCCCCAGCATTTT.

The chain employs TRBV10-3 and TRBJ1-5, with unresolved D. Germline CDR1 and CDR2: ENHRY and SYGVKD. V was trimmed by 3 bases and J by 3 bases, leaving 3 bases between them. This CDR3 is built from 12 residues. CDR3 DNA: TGTGCCATCAGTGATATCAATCAGCCCCAGCATTTT. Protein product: CAISDINQPQHF.

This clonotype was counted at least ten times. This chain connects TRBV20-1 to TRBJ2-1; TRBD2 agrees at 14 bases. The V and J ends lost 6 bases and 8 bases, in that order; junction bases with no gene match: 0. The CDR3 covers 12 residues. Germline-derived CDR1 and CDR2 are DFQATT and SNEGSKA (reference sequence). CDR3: CSAGLAGDEQFF. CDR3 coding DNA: TGCAGTGCGGGACTAGCGGGGGATGAGCAGTTCTTC.

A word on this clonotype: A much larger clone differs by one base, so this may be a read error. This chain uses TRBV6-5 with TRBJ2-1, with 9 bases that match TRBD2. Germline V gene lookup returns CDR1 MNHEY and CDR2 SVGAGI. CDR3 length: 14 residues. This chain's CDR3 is CASTKGLAYNEQLF. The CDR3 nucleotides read TGTGCCAGCACCAAGGGACTAGCCTACAATGAGCAGTTATTC.

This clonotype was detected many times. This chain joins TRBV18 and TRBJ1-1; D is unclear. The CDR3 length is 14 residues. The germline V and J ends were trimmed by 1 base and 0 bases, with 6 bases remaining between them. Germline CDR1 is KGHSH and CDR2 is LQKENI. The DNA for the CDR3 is TGTGCCAGCTCACCACAGCAGCTGAACACTGAAGCTTTCTTT. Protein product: CASSPQQLNTEAFF.

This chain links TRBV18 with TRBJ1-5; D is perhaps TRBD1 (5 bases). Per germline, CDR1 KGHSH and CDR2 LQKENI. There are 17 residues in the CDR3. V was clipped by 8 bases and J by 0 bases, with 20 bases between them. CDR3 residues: CASPGTKWDYSNQPQHF. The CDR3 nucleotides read TGTGCCAGCCCCGGGACCAAATGGGACTATAGCAATCAGCCCCAGCATTTT.

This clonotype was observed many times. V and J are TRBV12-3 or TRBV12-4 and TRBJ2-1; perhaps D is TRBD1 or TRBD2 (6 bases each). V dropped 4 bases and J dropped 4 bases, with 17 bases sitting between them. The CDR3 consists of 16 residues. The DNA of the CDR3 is TGTGCCAGCAGTTATCACAGGGCGGGAAAGTACAATGAGCAGTTCTTC. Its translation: CASSYHRAGKYNEQFF.

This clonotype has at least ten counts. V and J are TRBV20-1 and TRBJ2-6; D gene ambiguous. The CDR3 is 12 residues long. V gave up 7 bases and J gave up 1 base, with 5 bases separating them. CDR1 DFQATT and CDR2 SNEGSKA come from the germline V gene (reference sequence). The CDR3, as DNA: TGCAGTGGCGTTTCTGGGGCCAACGTCCTGACTTTC. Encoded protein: CSGVSGANVLTF.

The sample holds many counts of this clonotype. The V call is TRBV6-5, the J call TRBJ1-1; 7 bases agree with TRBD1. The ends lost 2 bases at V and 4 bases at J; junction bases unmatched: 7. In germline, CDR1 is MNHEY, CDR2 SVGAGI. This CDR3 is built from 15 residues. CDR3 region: CASSYEGATGTEAFF. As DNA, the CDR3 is TGTGCCAGCAGTTACGAGGGGGCGACGGGCACTGAAGCTTTCTTT.